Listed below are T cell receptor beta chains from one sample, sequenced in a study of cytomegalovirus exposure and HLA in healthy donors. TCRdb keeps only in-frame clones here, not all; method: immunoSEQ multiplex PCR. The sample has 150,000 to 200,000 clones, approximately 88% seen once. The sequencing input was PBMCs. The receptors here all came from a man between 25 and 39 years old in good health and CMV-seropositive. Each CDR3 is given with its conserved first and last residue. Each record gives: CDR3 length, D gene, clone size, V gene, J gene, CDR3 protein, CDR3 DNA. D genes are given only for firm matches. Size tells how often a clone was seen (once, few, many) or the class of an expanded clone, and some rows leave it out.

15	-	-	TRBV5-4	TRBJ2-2	CASSLSIADTGELFF	TGTGCCAGCAGCTTGTCTATCGCCGACACCGGGGAGCTGTTTTTT
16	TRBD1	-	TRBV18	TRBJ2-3	CASSPSGAGGVDTQYF	TGTGCCAGCTCACCATCCGGGGCAGGGGGCGTCGATACGCAGTATTTT
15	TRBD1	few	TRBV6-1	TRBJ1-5	CASSWGQGGNQPQHF	TGTGCCAGCAGTTGGGGACAGGGGGGCAATCAGCCCCAGCATTTT
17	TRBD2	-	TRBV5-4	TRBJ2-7	CASSTDRTSGSPYEQYF	TGTGCCAGCAGCACCGACAGGACTAGCGGGAGTCCTTACGAGCAGTACTTC
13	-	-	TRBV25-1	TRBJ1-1	CASSVGRYTEAFF	TGTGCCAGCAGTGTGGGCCGCTACACTGAAGCTTTCTTT
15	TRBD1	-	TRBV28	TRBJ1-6	CASNRQGARNSPLHF	TGTGCCAGTAACCGACAGGGGGCGCGTAATTCACCCCTCCACTTT
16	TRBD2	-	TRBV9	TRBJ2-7	CASSVDWLAGSYEQYF	TGTGCCAGCAGCGTAGATTGGCTAGCGGGCTCCTACGAGCAGTACTTC
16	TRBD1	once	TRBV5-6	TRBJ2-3	CASSLEGTGFTDTQYF	TGTGCCAGCAGCTTGGAGGGGACAGGGTTCACAGATACGCAGTATTTT
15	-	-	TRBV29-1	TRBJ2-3	CSVDAAGRSTDTQYF	TGCAGCGTTGACGCCGCGGGGCGAAGCACAGATACGCAGTATTTT
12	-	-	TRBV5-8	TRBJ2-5	CASSLVQETQYF	TGTGCCAGCAGCTTGGTACAAGAGACCCAGTACTTC
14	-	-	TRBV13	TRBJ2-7	CASRPQGPSYEQYF	TGTGCCAGCAGACCACAGGGTCCCTCCTACGAGCAGTACTTC
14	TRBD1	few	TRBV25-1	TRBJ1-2	CASRGTGGGYGYTF	TGTGCCAGCAGGGGGACAGGGGGAGGCTATGGCTACACCTTC
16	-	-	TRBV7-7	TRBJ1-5	CASSRGTLRGNQPQHF	TGTGCCAGCAGCCGCGGGACGCTTAGGGGCAATCAGCCCCAGCATTTT
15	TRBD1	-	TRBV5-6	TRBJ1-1	CASSSLTTGGTEAFF	TGTGCCAGCAGCTCTCTTACGACAGGGGGCACTGAAGCTTTCTTT
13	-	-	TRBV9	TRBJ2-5	CASSRTVQETQYF	TGTGCCAGCAGTCGAACGGTACAAGAGACCCAGTACTTC
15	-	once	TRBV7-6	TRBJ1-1	CASSLMVSGNTEAFF	TGTGCCAGCAGCTTAATGGTTTCGGGGAACACTGAAGCTTTCTTT
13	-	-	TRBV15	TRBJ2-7	CATSRDNRQGQYF	TGTGCCACCAGCAGAGATAACAGGCAGGGGCAGTACTTC
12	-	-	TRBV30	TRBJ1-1	CAWKRAPLQAFF	TGTGCCTGGAAGCGGGCGCCTCTTCAGGCTTTCTTT
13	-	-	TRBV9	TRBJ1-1	CASSVREDTEAFF	TGTGCCAGCAGCGTAAGGGAGGACACTGAAGCTTTCTTT
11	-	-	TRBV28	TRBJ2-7	CASSHSYEQYF	TGTGCCAGCAGCCATTCCTACGAGCAGTACTTC
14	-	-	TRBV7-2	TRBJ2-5	CASSPSVREETQYF	TGTGCCAGCAGCCCTAGCGTCAGGGAAGAGACCCAGTACTTC
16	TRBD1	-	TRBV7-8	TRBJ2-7	CASSRGQGDIINEQYF	TGTGCCAGCAGCCGCGGACAGGGCGACATCATCAACGAGCAGTACTTC
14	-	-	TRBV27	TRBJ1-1	CASSLSRGNTEAFF	TGTGCCAGCAGTTTATCCCGGGGGAACACTGAAGCTTTCTTT
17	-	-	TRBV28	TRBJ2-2	CASSNRDTYTNTGELFF	TGTGCCAGCAGTAACAGGGACACCTATACGAACACCGGGGAGCTGTTTTTT
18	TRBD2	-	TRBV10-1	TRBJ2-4	CASSDSTSAILAKNIQYF	TGCGCCAGCAGTGATTCGACTAGCGCTATACTAGCCAAAAACATTCAGTACTTC
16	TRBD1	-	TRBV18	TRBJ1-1	CASSLDRAGPGTEAFF	TGTGCCAGCTCACTCGACAGGGCAGGCCCCGGTACTGAAGCTTTCTTT
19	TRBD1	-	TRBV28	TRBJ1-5	CASSFPPSRGKNSNQPQHF	TGTGCCAGCAGTTTCCCCCCCTCCAGGGGGAAAAATAGCAATCAGCCCCAGCATTTT
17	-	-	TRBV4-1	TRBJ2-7	CASSQGGWSGNAYEQYF	TGCGCCAGCAGCCAAGGAGGTTGGTCGGGAAACGCCTACGAGCAGTACTTC
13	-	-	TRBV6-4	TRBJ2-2	CASSVSGTGELFF	TGTGCCAGCAGTGTATCGGGAACCGGGGAGCTGTTTTTT
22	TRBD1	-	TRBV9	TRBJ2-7	CASSDPIRPMVTGGGGSYEQYF	TGTGCCAGCAGCGATCCGATTCGCCCCATGGTCACAGGGGGCGGCGGATCCTACGAGCAGTACTTC
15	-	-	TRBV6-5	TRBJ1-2	CASSRGGETNYGYTF	TGTGCCAGCAGTCGCGGGGGGGAAACTAACTATGGCTACACCTTC
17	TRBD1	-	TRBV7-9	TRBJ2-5	CASSLLGQGRSGETQYF	TGTGCCAGCAGCTTATTGGGACAGGGGCGGAGTGGGGAGACCCAGTACTTC
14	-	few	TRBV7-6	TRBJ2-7	CASSSRDNSYEQYF	TGTGCCAGCAGCTCCCGGGACAATTCCTACGAGCAGTACTTC
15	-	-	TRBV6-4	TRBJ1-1	CASSDSDRMNTEAFF	TGTGCCAGCAGTGATTCCGACAGGATGAACACTGAAGCTTTCTTT
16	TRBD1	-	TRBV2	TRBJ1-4	CASRSGQGPTNEKLFF	TGTGCCAGCAGATCGGGACAGGGGCCAACTAATGAAAAACTGTTTTTT
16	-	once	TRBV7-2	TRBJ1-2	CASSLMGGTTNYGYTF	TGTGCCAGCAGCTTAATGGGGGGGACTACCAACTATGGCTACACCTTC
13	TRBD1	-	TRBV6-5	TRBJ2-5	CASGDREYETQYF	TGTGCCAGCGGGGACAGGGAGTATGAGACCCAGTACTTC
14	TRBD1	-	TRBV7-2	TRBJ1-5	CASSWGTGTQPQHF	TGTGCCAGCAGCTGGGGGACAGGGACTCAGCCCCAGCATTTT
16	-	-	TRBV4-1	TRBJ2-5	CASSLRTEYYQETQYF	TGCGCCAGCAGCCTCCGGACTGAATATTATCAGGAGACCCAGTACTTC
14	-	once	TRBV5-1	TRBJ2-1	CASSPAAVWDEQFF	TGCGCCAGCAGCCCGGCCGCGGTCTGGGATGAGCAGTTCTTC
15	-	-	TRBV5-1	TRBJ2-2	CASSSKATNTGELFF	TGCGCCAGCAGCTCAAAGGCGACTAACACCGGGGAGCTGTTTTTT
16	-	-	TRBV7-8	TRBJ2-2	CASSFWDLPNTGELFF	TGTGCCAGCAGCTTCTGGGACTTACCGAACACCGGGGAGCTGTTTTTT